This T cell receptor (beta chain) was identified in a study of human T cells and chemical hapten exposure. Study information: Subjects had 2% DPC placed on roughly 2 cm by roughly 2 cm of upper inner arm skin for sensitization.

TCRdb used MiXCR to reprocess the RACE reads, holding one entry per CDR3 protein. The top ten clones hold about 8% of a sample with some 350,000 distinct CDR3 sequences, around 7% of them seen once. V lost 0 bases and J lost 6; bases outside the gene matches: 9. Germline values: CDR1 MNHEY, CDR2 SVGAGI. The CDR3 spans 16 residues. Ten or more counts support this clonotype. Its matching antigen is unknown. The time point: patch test 1, 2 weeks after DPC sensitization. Treatment described: therapeutic diphenylcyclopropenone sensitization with weekly scalp DPC. Sample donors consisted of patients with alopecia, aged 18 to 70 years, who were suitable for DPC. Unfractionated whole blood served as the source for total RNA extraction. Study observations and caveats: Significantly greater numbers of large CDR3 similarity clusters came from expanded TCRs than from controls.

The receptor was isolated from a woman in her late teens or twenties with alopecia areata. Some clones in this sample may be carry-over from other donors' samples. Sequenced material: whole blood, taken in connection with sensitization to the hapten diphenylcyclopropenone (DPC). V gene TRBV6-5 combines with J gene TRBJ1-1; 8 positions agree with TRBD1. In nucleotides, the CDR3 is TGTGCCAGCAGTTACTCCCCGGGCAGGGGGCATTCTGAAGCTTTCTTT. It is translated as CASSYSPGRGHSEAFF.